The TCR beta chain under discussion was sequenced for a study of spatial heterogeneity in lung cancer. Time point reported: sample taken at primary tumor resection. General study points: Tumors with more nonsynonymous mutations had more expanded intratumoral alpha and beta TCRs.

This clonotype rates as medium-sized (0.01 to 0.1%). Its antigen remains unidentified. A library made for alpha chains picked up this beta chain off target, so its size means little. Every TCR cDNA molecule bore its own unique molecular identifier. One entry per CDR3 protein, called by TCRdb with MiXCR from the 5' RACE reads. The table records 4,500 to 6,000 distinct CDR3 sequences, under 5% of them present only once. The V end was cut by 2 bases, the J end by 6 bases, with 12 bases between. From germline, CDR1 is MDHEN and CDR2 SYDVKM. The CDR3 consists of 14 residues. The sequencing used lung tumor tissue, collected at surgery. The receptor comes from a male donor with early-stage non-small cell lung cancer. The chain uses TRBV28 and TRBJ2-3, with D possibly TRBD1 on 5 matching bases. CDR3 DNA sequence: TGTGCCAGCAGTTTAAAGGTCCAGGGCGATACGCAGTATTTT. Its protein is CASSLKVQGDTQYF.